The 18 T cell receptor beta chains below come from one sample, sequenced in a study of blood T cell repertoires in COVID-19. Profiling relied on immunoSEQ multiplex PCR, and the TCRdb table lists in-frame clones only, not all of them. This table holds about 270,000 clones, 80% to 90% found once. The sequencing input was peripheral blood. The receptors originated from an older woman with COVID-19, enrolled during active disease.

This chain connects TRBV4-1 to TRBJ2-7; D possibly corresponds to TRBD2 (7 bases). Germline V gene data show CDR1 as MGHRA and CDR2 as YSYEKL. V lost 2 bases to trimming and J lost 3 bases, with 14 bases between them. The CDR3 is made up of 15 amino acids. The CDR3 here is CASSQSAGEGYEQYF. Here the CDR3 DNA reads TGCGCCAGCAGCCAATCGGCAGGGGAGGGCTACGAGCAGTACTTC.

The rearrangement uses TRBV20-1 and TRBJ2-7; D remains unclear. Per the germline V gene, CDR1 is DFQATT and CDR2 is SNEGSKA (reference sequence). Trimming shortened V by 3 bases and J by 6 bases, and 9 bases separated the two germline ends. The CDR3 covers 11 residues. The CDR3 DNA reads TGCAGTGCTAGTATTGCGAGCGAGCAGTACTTC. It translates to CSASIASEQYF.

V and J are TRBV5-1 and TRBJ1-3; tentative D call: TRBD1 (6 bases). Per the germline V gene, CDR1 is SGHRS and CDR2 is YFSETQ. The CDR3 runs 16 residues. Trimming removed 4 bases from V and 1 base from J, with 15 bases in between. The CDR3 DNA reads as TGCGCCAGCAGCACGAGGTTACAGGGTTCTGGAAACACCATATATTTT. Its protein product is CASSTRLQGSGNTIYF.

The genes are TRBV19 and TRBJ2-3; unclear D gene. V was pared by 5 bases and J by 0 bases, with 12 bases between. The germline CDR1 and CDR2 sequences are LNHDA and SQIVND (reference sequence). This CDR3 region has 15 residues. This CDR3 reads CASSLSGFSTDTQYF. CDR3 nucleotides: TGTGCCAGTAGTCTCTCTGGCTTCAGCACAGATACGCAGTATTTT.

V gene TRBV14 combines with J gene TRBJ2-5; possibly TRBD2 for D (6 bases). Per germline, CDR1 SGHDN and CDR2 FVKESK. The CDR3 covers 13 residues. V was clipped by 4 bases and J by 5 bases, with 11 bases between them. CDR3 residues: CASSPGTLETQYF. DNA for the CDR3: TGTGCCAGCAGCCCAGGGACTTTGGAGACCCAGTACTTC.

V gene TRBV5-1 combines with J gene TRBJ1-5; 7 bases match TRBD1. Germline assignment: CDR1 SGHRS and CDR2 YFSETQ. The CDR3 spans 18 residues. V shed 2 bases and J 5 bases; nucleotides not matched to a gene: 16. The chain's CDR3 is CASSLKFPGQACYQPQHF. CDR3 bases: TGCGCCAGCAGCTTAAAATTCCCCGGACAGGCCTGTTATCAGCCCCAGCATTTT.

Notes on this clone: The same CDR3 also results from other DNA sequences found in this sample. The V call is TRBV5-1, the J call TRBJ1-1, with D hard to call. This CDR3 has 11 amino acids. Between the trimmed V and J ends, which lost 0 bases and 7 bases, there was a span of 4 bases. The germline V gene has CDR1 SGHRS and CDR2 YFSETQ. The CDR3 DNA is TGCGCCAGCAGCTTGGGAGGTGAAGCTTTCTTT. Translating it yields CASSLGGEAFF.

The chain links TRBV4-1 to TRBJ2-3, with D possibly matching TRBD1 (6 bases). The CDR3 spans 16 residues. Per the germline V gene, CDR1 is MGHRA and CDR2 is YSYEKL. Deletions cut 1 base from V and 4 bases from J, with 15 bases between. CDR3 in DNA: TGCGCCAGCAGCCAAGTGGGACACACAATGGCAGATACGCAGTATTTT. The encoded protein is CASSQVGHTMADTQYF.

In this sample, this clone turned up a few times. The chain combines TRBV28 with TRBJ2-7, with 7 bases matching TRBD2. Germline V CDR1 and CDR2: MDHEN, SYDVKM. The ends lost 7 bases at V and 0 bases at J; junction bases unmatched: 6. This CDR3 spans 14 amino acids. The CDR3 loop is CASKRAGSSYEQYF. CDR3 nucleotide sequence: TGTGCCAGCAAGCGAGCGGGGTCCTCCTACGAGCAGTACTTC. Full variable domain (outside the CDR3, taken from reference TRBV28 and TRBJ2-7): DVKVTQSSRYLVKRTGEKVFLECVQDMDHENMFWYRQDPGLGLRLIYFSYDVKMKEKGDIPEGYSVSREKKERFSLILESASTNQTSMYLCASKRAGSSYEQYFGPGTRLTVT.

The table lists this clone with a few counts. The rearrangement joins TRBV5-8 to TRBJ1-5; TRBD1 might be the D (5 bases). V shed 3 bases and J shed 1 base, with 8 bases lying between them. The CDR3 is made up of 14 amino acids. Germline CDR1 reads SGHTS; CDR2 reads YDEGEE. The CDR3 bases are TGTGCCAGCAGCTCTCGGGGGAGCAATCAGCCCCAGCATTTT. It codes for CASSSRGSNQPQHF.

CDR3 sequence: CAWSHGRREGNSPLHF. The DNA for the CDR3 is TGTGCCTGGAGCCACGGTCGCAGGGAGGGGAATTCACCCCTCCACTTT. The V and J genes are TRBV30 and TRBJ1-6, with D perhaps TRBD1 (5 bases). Germline V lookup: CDR1 GTSNPN, CDR2 SVGIG (reference sequence). Trimming pared 3 bases from V and 7 bases from J, leaving 19 bases between. This CDR3 region has 16 residues.

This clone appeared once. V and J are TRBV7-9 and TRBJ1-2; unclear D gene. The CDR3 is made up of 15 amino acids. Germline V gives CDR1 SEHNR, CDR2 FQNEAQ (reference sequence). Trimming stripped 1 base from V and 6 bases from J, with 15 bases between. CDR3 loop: CASSLVNTGVDGYTF. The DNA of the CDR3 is TGTGCCAGCAGCTTAGTGAATACGGGAGTAGATGGCTACACCTTC.

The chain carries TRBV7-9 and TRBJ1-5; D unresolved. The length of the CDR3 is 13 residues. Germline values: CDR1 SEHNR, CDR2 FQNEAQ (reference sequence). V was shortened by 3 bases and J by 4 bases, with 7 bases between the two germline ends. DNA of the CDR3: TGTGCCAGCAGCTTGTCGGGGAATCAGCCCCAGCATTTT. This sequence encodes CASSLSGNQPQHF.

DNA for the CDR3: TGCGCCAGCAGCCAAGAGGGCAGCACCTATGGCTACACCTTC. Its translation is CASSQEGSTYGYTF. The chain uses TRBV4-3 and TRBJ1-2; no firm D call. CDR3 length: 14 residues. Germline values: CDR1 LGHNA, CDR2 YSLEER. Trimming cost V 0 bases and J 4 bases, with 9 bases left between them.

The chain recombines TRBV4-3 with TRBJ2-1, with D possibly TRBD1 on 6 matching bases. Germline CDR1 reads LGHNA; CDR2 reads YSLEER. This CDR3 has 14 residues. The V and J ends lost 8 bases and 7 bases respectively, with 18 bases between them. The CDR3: CASGANREWNEQFF. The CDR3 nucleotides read TGCGCCAGCGGTGCGAACAGGGAATGGAATGAGCAGTTCTTC.

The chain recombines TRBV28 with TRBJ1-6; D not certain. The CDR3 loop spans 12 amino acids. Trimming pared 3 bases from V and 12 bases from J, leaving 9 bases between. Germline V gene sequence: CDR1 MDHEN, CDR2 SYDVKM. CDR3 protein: CASSFPLRPLHF. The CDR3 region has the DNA TGTGCCAGCAGTTTCCCGTTGAGACCCCTCCACTTT. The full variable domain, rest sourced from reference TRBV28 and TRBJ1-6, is DVKVTQSSRYLVKRTGEKVFLECVQDMDHENMFWYRQDPGLGLRLIYFSYDVKMKEKGDIPEGYSVSREKKERFSLILESASTNQTSMYLCASSFPLRPLHFGNGTRLTVT.

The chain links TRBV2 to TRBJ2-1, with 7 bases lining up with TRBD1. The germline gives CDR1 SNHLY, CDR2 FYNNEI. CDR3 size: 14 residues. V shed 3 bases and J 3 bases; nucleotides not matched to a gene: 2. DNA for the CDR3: TGTGCCAGCAGTGATCGGACAGGCTACAATGAGCAGTTCTTC. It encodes CASSDRTGYNEQFF. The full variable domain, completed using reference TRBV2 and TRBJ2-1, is EPEVTQTPSHQVTQMGQEVILRCVPISNHLYFYWYRQILGQKVEFLVSFYNNEISEKSEIFDDQFSVERPDGSNFTLKIRSTKLEDSAMYFCASSDRTGYNEQFFGPGTRLTVL.

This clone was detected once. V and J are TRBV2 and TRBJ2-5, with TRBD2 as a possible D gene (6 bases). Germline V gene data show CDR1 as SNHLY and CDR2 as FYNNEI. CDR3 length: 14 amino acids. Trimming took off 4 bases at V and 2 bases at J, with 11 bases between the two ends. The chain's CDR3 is CASSGWTKQETQYF. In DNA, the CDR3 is TGTGCCAGCAGTGGGTGGACTAAACAAGAGACCCAGTACTTC.